Listed below are T cell receptor beta chains from one sample, sequenced in a study of CD8+CD57+ T cells in acquired aplastic anemia. One entry per CDR3 protein, called by TCRdb with MiXCR from the reads. The table lists 150,000 to 200,000 distinct CDR3 sequences, about three fifths of them singletons, with 45% in the top ten. The specimen sequenced was sorted CD4+, CD8+, or CD8+CD57+ T cells (not recorded which) from PBMCs. The receptors come from a human donor in good health. CDR3s include the opening cysteine and the closing phenylalanine or tryptophan. The order of the fields is V gene, J gene, clone size, D gene, CDR3 protein, CDR3 DNA. D genes are given only for firm matches. Clone size, where shown, is once, few, many, or a class for clones that have expanded.

V gene: TRBV7-6; J gene: TRBJ1-1; clone size: .; D gene: .; CDR3 protein: CASSSTGNTEAFF; CDR3 DNA: TGTGCCAGCAGCTCCACAGGGAACACTGAAGCTTTCTTT
V gene: TRBV20-1; J gene: TRBJ1-1; clone size: .; D gene: .; CDR3 protein: CSASGDSYEAFF; CDR3 DNA: TGCAGTGCTAGTGGTGATTCCTACGAAGCTTTCTTT
V gene: TRBV7-9; J gene: TRBJ2-3; clone size: .; D gene: .; CDR3 protein: CASSSQRIF; CDR3 DNA: TGTGCCAGCAGTTCACAACGGATATTT
V gene: TRBV2; J gene: TRBJ2-1; clone size: few; D gene: .; CDR3 protein: CASLGNEQFF; CDR3 DNA: TGTGCCAGCCTGGGGAATGAGCAGTTCTTC
V gene: TRBV7-9; J gene: TRBJ1-1; clone size: few; D gene: .; CDR3 protein: CASSLGGTKVTEAFF; CDR3 DNA: TGTGCCAGCAGCTTAGGCGGGACTAAGGTGACTGAAGCTTTCTTT
V gene: TRBV2; J gene: TRBJ1-2; clone size: .; D gene: .; CDR3 protein: CASSEGLQGGYTF; CDR3 DNA: TGTGCCAGCAGTGAAGGTCTGCAGGGTGGCTACACCTTC
V gene: TRBV9; J gene: TRBJ2-1; clone size: .; D gene: .; CDR3 protein: CASTKSMFGEQFF; CDR3 DNA: TGTGCCAGCACCAAAAGTATGTTCGGTGAGCAGTTCTTC
V gene: TRBV9; J gene: TRBJ1-2; clone size: .; D gene: .; CDR3 protein: CASSVATEGRGYTF; CDR3 DNA: TGTGCCAGCAGCGTAGCTACGGAGGGTAGGGGCTACACCTTC
V gene: TRBV7-9; J gene: TRBJ1-4; clone size: .; D gene: .; CDR3 protein: CAIQQGGRFNEKLFF; CDR3 DNA: TGTGCCATTCAACAAGGGGGGAGATTTAATGAAAAACTGTTTTTT
V gene: TRBV7-3; J gene: TRBJ2-6; clone size: .; D gene: .; CDR3 protein: CASRLLSGANVLTF; CDR3 DNA: TGTGCCAGCAGATTACTTTCTGGGGCCAACGTCCTGACTTTC
V gene: TRBV7-9; J gene: TRBJ2-1; clone size: many; D gene: TRBD1; CDR3 protein: CASSLGAGQGLNEQFF; CDR3 DNA: TGTGCCAGCAGCTTAGGGGCGGGACAGGGATTAAATGAGCAGTTCTTC
V gene: TRBV7-8; J gene: TRBJ1-2; clone size: .; D gene: .; CDR3 protein: CASSLARTDTNYGYTF; CDR3 DNA: TGTGCCAGCAGCTTAGCCCGGACTGATACCAACTATGGCTACACCTTC
V gene: TRBV10-3; J gene: TRBJ1-2; clone size: .; D gene: .; CDR3 protein: CASSSVRDTNYGYTF; CDR3 DNA: TGTGCCAGCAGTTCCGTCCGGGACACCAACTATGGCTACACCTTC
V gene: TRBV15; J gene: TRBJ2-1; clone size: .; D gene: .; CDR3 protein: CATSSQGGSYNEQFF; CDR3 DNA: TGTGCCACCAGCTCTCAGGGCGGCTCCTACAATGAGCAGTTCTTC
V gene: TRBV7-2; J gene: TRBJ1-1; clone size: few; D gene: TRBD1; CDR3 protein: CASSAGQGETEAFF; CDR3 DNA: TGTGCCAGCAGCGCGGGACAGGGGGAGACTGAAGCTTTCTTT
V gene: TRBV10-1; J gene: TRBJ1-1; clone size: .; D gene: .; CDR3 protein: CASTAGTSGTEAFF; CDR3 DNA: TGCGCCAGCACCGCCGGGACCTCGGGCACTGAAGCTTTCTTT
V gene: TRBV10-1; J gene: TRBJ2-3; clone size: many; D gene: TRBD2; CDR3 protein: CASTRGDLSTDTQYF; CDR3 DNA: TGCGCCAGCACGCGGGGGGACCTTAGCACAGATACGCAGTATTTT
V gene: TRBV7-6; J gene: TRBJ2-1; clone size: many; D gene: TRBD2; CDR3 protein: CASSLAGGYNEQFF; CDR3 DNA: TGTGCCAGCAGCTTAGCGGGAGGGTACAATGAGCAGTTCTTC
V gene: TRBV20-1; J gene: TRBJ1-3; clone size: .; D gene: .; CDR3 protein: CSASQDSSGNTIYF; CDR3 DNA: TGCAGTGCTAGTCAGGACAGCTCTGGAAACACCATATATTTT
V gene: TRBV14; J gene: TRBJ2-1; clone size: many; D gene: TRBD1; CDR3 protein: CASSLQGAEIYNEQFF; CDR3 DNA: TGTGCCAGCAGCTTACAGGGGGCGGAGATATACAATGAGCAGTTCTTC
V gene: TRBV20-1; J gene: TRBJ2-7; clone size: few; D gene: .; CDR3 protein: CSVQGTSYEQYF; CDR3 DNA: TGCAGCGTTCAAGGGACCTCCTACGAGCAGTACTTC
V gene: TRBV7-3; J gene: TRBJ2-1; clone size: .; D gene: .; CDR3 protein: CASSLIGNEQFF; CDR3 DNA: TGTGCCAGCAGCTTAATAGGCAATGAGCAGTTCTTC
V gene: TRBV10-3; J gene: TRBJ2-1; clone size: .; D gene: TRBD2; CDR3 protein: CAITRDYAYNEQFF; CDR3 DNA: TGTGCCATCACCCGGGACTACGCCTACAATGAGCAGTTCTTC
V gene: TRBV7-9; J gene: TRBJ2-7; clone size: .; D gene: .; CDR3 protein: CASSTRLGEQYF; CDR3 DNA: TGTGCCAGCAGCACTCGACTAGGCGAGCAGTACTTC
V gene: TRBV10-3; J gene: TRBJ2-7; clone size: .; D gene: TRBD2; CDR3 protein: CAISDLGGSASYEQYF; CDR3 DNA: TGTGCCATCAGTGATTTGGGCGGGAGTGCCTCCTACGAGCAGTACTTC
V gene: TRBV19; J gene: TRBJ1-6; clone size: .; D gene: TRBD1; CDR3 protein: CATLGQANSPLHF; CDR3 DNA: TGTGCCACTCTGGGACAGGCTAATTCACCCCTCCACTTT
V gene: TRBV7-6; J gene: TRBJ2-7; clone size: .; D gene: .; CDR3 protein: CASSLAQAGNEQYF; CDR3 DNA: TGTGCCAGCAGCTTAGCGCAGGCCGGCAATGAGCAGTACTTC
V gene: TRBV7-2; J gene: TRBJ1-1; clone size: .; D gene: .; CDR3 protein: CASRPGINTEAFF; CDR3 DNA: TGTGCCAGCAGACCAGGGATTAACACTGAAGCTTTCTTT
V gene: TRBV20-1; J gene: TRBJ1-5; clone size: .; D gene: .; CDR3 protein: CSATSSNQPQHF; CDR3 DNA: TGCAGTGCTACATCTAGCAATCAGCCCCAGCATTTT